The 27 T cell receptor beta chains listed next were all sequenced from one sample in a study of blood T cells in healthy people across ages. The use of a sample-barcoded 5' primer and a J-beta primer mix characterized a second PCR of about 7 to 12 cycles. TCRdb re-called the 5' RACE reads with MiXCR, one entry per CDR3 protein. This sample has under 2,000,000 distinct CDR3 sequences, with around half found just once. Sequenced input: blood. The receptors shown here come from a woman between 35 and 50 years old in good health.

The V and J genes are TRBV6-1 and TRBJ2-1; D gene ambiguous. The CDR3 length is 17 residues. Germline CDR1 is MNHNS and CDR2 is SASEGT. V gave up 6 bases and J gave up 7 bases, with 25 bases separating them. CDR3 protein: CASSKTPGQVVWNEQFF. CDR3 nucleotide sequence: TGTGCCAGCAGCAAGACACCTGGGCAGGTGGTGTGGAATGAGCAGTTCTTC.

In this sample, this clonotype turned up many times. The chain's CDR3 is CASSPRTGYEQYF. The DNA of the CDR3 is TGTGCCAGCAGCCCACGGACAGGCTACGAGCAGTACTTC. The genes are TRBV18 and TRBJ2-7; 7 nucleotides agree with TRBD1. This CDR3 region has 13 residues. The germline CDR1 and CDR2 sequences are KGHSH and LQKENI. Losses at the gene ends were 8 bases for V and 3 bases for J; bases not matched to a gene: 7.

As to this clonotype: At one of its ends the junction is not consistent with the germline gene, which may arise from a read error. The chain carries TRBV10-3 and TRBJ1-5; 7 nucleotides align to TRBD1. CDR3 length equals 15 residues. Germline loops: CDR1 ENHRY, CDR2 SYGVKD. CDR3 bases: TGTGCTATCAGTGGTTCTACAGGGGGCAATCAGCCCCAGCATTTT. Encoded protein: CAISGSTGGNQPQHF.

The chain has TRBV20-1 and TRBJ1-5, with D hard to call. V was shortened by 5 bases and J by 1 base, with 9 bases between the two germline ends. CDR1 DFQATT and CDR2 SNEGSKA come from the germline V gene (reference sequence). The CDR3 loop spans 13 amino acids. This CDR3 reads CSAHQDSNQPQHF. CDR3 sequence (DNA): TGCAGTGCTCATCAGGACAGCAATCAGCCCCAGCATTTT.

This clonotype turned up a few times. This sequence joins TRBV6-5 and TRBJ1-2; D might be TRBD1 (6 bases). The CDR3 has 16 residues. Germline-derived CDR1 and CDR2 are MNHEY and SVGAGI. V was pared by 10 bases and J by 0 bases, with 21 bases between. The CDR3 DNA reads TGTGCCACCTTGAACACCAAGGGGGTAGCTAACTATGGCTACACCTTC. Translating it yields CATLNTKGVANYGYTF.

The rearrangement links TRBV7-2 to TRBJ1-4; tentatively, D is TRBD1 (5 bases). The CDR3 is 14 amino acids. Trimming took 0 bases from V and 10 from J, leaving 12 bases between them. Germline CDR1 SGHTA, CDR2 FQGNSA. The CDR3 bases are TGTGCCAGCAGCTTAGCCGGCCTCGGGGGAAAACTGTTTTTT. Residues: CASSLAGLGGKLFF.

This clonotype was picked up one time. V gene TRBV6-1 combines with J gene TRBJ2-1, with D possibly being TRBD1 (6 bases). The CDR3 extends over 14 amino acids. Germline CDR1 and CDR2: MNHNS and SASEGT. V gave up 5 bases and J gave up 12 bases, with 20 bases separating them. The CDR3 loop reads CASSPPRQGPAQFF. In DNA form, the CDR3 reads TGTGCCAGCAGTCCGCCCCGGCAGGGGCCGGCGCAGTTCTTC.

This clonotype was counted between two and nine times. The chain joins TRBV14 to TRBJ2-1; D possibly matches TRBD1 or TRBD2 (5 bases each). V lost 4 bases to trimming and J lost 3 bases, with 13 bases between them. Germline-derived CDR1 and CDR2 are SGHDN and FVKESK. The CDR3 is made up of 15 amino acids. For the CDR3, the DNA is TGTGCCAGCAGCCCTTCCGGGGCTGTCTACAATGAGCAGTTCTTC. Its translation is CASSPSGAVYNEQFF.

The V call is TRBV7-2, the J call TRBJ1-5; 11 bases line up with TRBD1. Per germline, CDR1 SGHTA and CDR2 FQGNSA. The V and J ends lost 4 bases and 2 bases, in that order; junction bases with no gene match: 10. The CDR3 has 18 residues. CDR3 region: CASSSDRGRQFGNQPQHF. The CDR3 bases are TGTGCCAGCAGCTCGGACAGGGGGCGCCAGTTTGGCAATCAGCCCCAGCATTTT. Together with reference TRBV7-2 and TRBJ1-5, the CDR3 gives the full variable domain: GAGVSQSPSNKVTEKGKDVELRCDPISGHTALYWYRQSLGQGLEFLIYFQGNSAPDKSGLPSDRFSAERTGGSVSTLTIQRTQQEDSAVYLCASSSDRGRQFGNQPQHFGDGTRLSIL.

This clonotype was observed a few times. The CDR3 loop reads CASGLVRQGGLSTDTQYF. The CDR3 nucleotides are TGTGCTAGTGGTTTGGTACGGCAGGGGGGGTTGAGCACAGATACGCAGTATTTT. The genes are TRBV12-5 and TRBJ2-3; D could derive from TRBD1 or TRBD2 (7 bases each). The CDR3 consists of 18 residues. Trimming pared 0 bases from V and 0 bases from J, leaving 16 bases between. The germline V gene has CDR1 LGHNT and CDR2 FRNRAP.

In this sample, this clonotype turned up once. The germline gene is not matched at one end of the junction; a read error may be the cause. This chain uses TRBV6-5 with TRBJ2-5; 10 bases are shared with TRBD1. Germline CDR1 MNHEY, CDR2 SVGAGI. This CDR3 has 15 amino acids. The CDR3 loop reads CVSSTDRGQQETQYF. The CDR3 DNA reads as TGTGTCAGCAGCACCGACAGGGGGCAACAAGAGACCCAGTACTTC.

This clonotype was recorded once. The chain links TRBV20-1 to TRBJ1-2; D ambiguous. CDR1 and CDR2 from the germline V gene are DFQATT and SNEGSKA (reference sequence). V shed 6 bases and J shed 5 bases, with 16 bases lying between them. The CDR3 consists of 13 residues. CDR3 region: CSARLRTAYGYTF. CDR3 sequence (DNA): TGCAGTGCGAGGCTTAGGACCGCTTATGGCTACACCTTC.

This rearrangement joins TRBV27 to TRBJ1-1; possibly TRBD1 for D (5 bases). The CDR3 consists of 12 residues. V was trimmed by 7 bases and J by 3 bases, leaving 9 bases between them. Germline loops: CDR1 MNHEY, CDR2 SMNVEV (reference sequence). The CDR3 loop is CASKLGHTEAFF. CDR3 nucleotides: TGTGCCAGCAAGTTGGGGCACACTGAAGCTTTCTTT.

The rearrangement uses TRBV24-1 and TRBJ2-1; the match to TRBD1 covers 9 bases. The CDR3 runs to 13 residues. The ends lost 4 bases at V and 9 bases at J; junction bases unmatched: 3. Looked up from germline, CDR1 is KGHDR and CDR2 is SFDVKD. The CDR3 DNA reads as TGTGCCACCAGTGAAGGGACAGGGAGTGAGCAGTTCTTC. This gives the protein CATSEGTGSEQFF.

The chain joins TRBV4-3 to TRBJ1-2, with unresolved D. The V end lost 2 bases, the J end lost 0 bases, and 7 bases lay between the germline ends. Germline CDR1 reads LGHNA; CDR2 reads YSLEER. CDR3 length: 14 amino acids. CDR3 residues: CASSQLEANYGYTF. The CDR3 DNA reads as TGCGCCAGCAGCCAACTGGAAGCTAACTATGGCTACACCTTC.

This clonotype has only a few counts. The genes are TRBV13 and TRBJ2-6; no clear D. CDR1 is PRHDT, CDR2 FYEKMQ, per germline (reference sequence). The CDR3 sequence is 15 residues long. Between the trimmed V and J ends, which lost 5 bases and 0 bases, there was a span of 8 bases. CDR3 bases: TGTGCCAGCAGCACACAGCACTCTGGGGCCAACGTCCTGACTTTC. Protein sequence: CASSTQHSGANVLTF.

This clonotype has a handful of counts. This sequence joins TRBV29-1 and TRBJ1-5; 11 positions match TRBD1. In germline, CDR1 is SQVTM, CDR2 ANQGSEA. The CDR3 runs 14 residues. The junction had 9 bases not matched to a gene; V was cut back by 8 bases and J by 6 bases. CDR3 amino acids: CSIRTGGEGQPQHF. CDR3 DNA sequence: TGCAGCATTCGGACAGGGGGCGAGGGTCAGCCCCAGCATTTT.

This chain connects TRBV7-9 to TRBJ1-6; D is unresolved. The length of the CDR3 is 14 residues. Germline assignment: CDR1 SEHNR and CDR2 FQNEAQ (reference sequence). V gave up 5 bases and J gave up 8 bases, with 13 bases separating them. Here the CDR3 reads CASSHHSDDSPLHF. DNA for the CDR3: TGTGCCAGCAGCCACCACTCAGATGATTCACCCCTCCACTTT.

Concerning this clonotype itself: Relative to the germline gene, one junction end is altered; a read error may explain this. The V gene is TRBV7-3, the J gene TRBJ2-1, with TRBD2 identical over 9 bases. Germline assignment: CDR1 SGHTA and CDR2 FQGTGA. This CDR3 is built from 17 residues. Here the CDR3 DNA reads TGTGCCAGCAGCTTAACCGCCGGGACTAGCTCCCACAATGAGCAGTTCTTC. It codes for CASSLTAGTSSHNEQFF.

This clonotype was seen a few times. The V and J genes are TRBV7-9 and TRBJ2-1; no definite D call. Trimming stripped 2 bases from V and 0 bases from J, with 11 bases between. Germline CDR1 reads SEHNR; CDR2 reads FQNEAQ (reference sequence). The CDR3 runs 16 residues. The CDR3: CASSLKGGSSYNEQFF. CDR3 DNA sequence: TGTGCCAGCAGCTTAAAGGGCGGCAGCTCCTACAATGAGCAGTTCTTC.

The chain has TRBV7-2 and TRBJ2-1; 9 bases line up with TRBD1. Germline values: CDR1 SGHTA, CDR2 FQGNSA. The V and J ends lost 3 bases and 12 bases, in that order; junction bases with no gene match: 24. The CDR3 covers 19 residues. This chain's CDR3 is CASSLVSIHGTGNLLAQFF. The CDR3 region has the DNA TGTGCCAGCAGCTTGGTATCCATCCACGGGACAGGGAATTTATTGGCGCAGTTCTTC.

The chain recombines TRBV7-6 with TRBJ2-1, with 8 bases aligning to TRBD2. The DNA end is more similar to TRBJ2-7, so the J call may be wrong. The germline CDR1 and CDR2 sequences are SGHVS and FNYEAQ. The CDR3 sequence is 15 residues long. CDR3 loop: CASSLGSGASYEQYF. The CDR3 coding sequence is TGTGCCAGCAGCTTAGGTAGCGGGGCTTCCTACGAGCAGTACTTC.

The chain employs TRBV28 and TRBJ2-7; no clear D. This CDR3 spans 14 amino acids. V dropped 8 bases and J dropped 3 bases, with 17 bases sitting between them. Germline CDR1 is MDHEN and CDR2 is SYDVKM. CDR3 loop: CASGPTGPHYEQYF. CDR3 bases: TGTGCCAGCGGCCCCACTGGACCTCACTACGAGCAGTACTTC.

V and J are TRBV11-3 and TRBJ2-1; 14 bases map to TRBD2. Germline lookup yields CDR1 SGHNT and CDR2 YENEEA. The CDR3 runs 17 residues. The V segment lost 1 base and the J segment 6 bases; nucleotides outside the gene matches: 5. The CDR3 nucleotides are TGTGCCAGCAGCTTAGGCGCGACTAGCGGGGGGGTCAATGAGCAGTTCTTC. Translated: CASSLGATSGGVNEQFF.

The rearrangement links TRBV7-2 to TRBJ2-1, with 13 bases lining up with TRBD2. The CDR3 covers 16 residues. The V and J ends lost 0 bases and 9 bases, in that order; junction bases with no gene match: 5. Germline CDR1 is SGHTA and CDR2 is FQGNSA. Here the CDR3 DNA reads TGTGCCAGCAGCTTAGCTGGGACTAGCGGGGTGGCTGAGCAGTTCTTC. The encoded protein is CASSLAGTSGVAEQFF.

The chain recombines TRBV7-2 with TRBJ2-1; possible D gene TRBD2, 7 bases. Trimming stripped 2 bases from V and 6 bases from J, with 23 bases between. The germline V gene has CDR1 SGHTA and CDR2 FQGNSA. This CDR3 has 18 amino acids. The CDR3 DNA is TGTGCCAGCAGCTTAATGGGGGGGCGGGCATATCGAGGCAATGAGCAGTTCTTC. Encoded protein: CASSLMGGRAYRGNEQFF.

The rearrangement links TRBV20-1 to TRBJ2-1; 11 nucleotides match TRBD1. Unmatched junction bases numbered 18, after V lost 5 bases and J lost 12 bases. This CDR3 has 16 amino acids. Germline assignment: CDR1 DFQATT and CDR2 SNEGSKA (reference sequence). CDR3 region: CSAPVPGQGAADTQFF. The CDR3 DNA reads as TGCAGTGCTCCAGTTCCTGGACAGGGGGCCGCAGATACGCAGTTCTTC.